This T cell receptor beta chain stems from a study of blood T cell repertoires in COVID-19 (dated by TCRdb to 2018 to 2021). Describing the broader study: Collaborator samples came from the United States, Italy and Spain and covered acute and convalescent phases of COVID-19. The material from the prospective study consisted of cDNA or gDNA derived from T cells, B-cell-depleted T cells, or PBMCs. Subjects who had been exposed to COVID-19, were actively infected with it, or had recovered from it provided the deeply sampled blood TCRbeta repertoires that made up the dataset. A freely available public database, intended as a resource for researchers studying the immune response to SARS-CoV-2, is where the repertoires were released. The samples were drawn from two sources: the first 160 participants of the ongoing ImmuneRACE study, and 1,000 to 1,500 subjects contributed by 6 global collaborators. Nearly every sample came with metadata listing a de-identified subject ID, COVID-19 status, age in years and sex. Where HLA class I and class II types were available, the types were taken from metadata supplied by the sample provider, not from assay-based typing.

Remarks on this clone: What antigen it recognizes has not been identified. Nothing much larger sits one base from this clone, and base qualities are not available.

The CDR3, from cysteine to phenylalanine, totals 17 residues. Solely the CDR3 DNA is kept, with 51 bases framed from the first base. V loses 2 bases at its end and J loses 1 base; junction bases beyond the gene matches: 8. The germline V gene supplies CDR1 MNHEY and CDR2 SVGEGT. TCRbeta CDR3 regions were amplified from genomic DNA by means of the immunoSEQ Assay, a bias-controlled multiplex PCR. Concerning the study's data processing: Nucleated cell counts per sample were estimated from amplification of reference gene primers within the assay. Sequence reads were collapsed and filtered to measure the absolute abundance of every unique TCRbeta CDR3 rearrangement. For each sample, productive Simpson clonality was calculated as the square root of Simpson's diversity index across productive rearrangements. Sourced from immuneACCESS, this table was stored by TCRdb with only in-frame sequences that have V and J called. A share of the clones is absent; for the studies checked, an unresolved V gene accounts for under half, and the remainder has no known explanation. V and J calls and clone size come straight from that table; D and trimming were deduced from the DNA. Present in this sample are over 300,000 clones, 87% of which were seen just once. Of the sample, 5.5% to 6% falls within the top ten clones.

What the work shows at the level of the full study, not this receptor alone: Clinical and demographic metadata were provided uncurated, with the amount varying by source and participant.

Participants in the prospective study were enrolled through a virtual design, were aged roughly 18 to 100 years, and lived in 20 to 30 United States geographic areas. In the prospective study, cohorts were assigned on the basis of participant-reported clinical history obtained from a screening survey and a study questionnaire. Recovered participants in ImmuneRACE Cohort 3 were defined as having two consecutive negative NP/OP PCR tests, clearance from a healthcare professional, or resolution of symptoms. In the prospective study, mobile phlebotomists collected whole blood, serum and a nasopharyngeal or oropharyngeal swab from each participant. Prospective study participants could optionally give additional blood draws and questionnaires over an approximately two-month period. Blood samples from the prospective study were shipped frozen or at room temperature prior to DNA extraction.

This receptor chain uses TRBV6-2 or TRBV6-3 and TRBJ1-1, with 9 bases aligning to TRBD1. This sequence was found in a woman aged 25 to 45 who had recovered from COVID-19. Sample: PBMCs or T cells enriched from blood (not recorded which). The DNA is TGTGCCAGCAGTTACCTCACGGGACAGGGACGGAACACTGAAGCTTTCTTT. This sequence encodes CASSYLTGQGRNTEAFF.